The clone carrying this T cell receptor (beta chain) has just a few counts. The length of the CDR3 is 16 residues. J gave up 2 bases and V 7 bases, and 9 bases lay outside the gene matches. This sample is drawn from a study of CD8 T cells in ankylosing spondylitis. Each TCR beta library was made by quantitative 5'-RACE that incorporated molecular barcodes. One entry per CDR3 protein, called by TCRdb with MiXCR from the 5' RACE reads. In the table there are 200,000 to 250,000 distinct CDR3 sequences, 8% to 11% of which are singletons. Sequencing was done on a sample of blood, either unsorted or a sorted T cell fraction (not recorded which). The J gene is TRBJ2-5, the V gene TRBV12-3 or TRBV12-4, with 11 bases that match TRBD2. This sequence originates from a male donor with ankylosing spondylitis or in good health (not recorded which). CDR3 protein: CASTLGTSGPQETQYF. The CDR3 DNA reads TGTGCCAGCACCCTCGGGACTAGCGGACCTCAAGAGACCCAGTACTTC.